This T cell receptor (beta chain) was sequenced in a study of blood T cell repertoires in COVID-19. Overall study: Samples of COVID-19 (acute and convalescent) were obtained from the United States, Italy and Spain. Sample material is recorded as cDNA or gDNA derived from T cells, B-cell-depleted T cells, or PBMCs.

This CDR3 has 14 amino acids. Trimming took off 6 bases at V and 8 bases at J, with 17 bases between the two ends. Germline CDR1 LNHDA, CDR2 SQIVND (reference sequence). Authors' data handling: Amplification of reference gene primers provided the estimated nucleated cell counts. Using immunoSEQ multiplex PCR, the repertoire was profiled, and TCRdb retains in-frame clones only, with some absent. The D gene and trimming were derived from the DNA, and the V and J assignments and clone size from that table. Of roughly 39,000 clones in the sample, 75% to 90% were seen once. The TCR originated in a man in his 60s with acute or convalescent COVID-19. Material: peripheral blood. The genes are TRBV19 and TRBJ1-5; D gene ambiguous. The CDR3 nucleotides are TGTGCCAGTAGCCCTAGATGGCCCCGGGAGCCCCAGCATTTT. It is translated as CASSPRWPREPQHF.